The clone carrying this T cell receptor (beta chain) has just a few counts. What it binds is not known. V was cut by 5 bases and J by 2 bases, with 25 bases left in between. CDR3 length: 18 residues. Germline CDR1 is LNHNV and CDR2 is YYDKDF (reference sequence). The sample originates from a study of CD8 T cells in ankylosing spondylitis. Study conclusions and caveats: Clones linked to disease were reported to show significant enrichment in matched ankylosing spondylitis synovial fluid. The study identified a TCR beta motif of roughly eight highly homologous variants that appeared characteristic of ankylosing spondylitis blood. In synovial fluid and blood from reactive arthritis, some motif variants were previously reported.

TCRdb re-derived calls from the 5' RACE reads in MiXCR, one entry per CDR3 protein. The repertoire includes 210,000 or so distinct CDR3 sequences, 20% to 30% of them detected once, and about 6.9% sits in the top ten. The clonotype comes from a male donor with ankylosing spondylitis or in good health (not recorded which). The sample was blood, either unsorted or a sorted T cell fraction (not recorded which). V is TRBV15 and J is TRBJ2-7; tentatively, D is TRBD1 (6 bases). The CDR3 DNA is TGTGCCACCAGCCATGATAGACCTACAAGGGGACAAGCCTACGAGCAGTACTTC. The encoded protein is CATSHDRPTRGQAYEQYF.